The 17 T cell receptor beta chains in this list originate from one sample, sequenced in a study of blood T cell repertoires in COVID-19. Method: immunoSEQ multiplex PCR; TCRdb's copy keeps in-frame clones and lacks some. The data contain about 200,000 clones, more than 65% of them singletons. Sample: peripheral blood. Receptors were obtained from a human donor in a cohort sampled during active COVID-19.

This clone was recorded once. The CDR3 nucleotides read TGTGCCAGCAGCCCACTCGTAACCGGGGAGCTGTTTTTT. Translating gives CASSPLVTGELFF. V gene TRBV11-2 combines with J gene TRBJ2-2; D is undetermined. CDR1 is SGHAT and CDR2 is FQNNGV in the germline V gene. This CDR3 region has 13 residues. The V gene lost 5 bases and the J gene lost 5 bases, with 9 bases spanning the gap.

The chain employs TRBV9 and TRBJ1-6, with 7 bases aligning to TRBD1. The CDR3 has 14 residues. In germline, CDR1 is SGDLS, CDR2 YYNGEE. V gave up 4 bases and J gave up 7 bases; unmatched junction bases: 5. The CDR3: CASSPGQRNSPLHF. In DNA, the CDR3 is TGTGCCAGCAGCCCGGGACAGAGGAATTCACCCCTCCACTTT.

This chain links TRBV6-5 with TRBJ1-2, with 8 bases matching TRBD1. Germline lookup yields CDR1 MNHEY and CDR2 SVGAGI. The CDR3 has 14 residues. The V and J ends lost 6 bases and 7 bases, in that order; junction bases with no gene match: 10. CDR3 coding DNA: TGTGCCAGCAGACCGACAGGGGCGCGGGGTGGCTACACCTTC. This gives the protein CASRPTGARGGYTF.

The rearrangement joins TRBV3-1 (or the pseudogene TRBV3-2) to TRBJ1-3; possible D gene TRBD1, 6 bases. The germline V gene has CDR1 LGHDT and CDR2 YNNKEL (reference sequence). The germline V and J ends were trimmed by 7 bases and 0 bases, with 13 bases remaining between them. The CDR3 runs to 15 residues. The CDR3 bases are TGTGCCAGCACCCCGGGACATATCTCTGGAAACACCATATATTTT. Translating gives CASTPGHISGNTIYF.

V is TRBV30 and J is TRBJ2-7; D might be TRBD1 (7 bases). This CDR3 is 17 amino acids long. Trimming removed 2 bases at V and 3 bases at J, with 23 bases between. From germline, CDR1 is GTSNPN and CDR2 SVGIG (reference sequence). DNA for the CDR3: TGTGCCTGGAGTATGTCAGGGGGGAGGAACTTCGACTACGAGCAGTACTTC. Translation: CAWSMSGGRNFDYEQYF.

The genes are TRBV5-4 and TRBJ2-7, with TRBD2 matching 7 bases. This CDR3 has 15 residues. Losses at the gene ends were 0 bases for V and 2 bases for J; bases not matched to a gene: 5. CDR1 is SGHNT and CDR2 is YYREEE in the germline V gene (reference sequence). The CDR3 sequence: CASSLEGGVAYEQYF. In nucleotides, the CDR3 is TGTGCCAGCAGCTTGGAGGGAGGGGTGGCCTACGAGCAGTACTTC.

The chain is built from TRBV27 and TRBJ2-7; TRBD2 aligns across 8 bases. There are 15 residues in the CDR3. Germline CDR1 MNHEY, CDR2 SMNVEV (reference sequence). The V and J ends lost 1 base and 2 bases, in that order; junction bases with no gene match: 4. The CDR3 region has the DNA TGTGCCAGCAGTTTATTGGGCGGGAGGACCTACGAGCAGTACTTC. The encoded protein is CASSLLGGRTYEQYF.

This clone was recorded once. The chain uses TRBV28 and TRBJ2-2, with TRBD1 identical over 9 bases. This CDR3 spans 16 amino acids. The V gene's germline CDR1 is MDHEN and CDR2 SYDVKM. V was clipped by 1 base and J by 6 bases; unmatched bases: 6. In DNA form, the CDR3 reads TGTGCCAGCAGTTTATATTGGACAGGGGCCCCCGGGGAGCTGTTTTTT. Its protein is CASSLYWTGAPGELFF.

This chain connects TRBV10-1 to TRBJ2-2; D is uncertain. Trimming shortened V by 5 bases and J by 7 bases, and 11 bases separated the two germline ends. The CDR3 is 13 amino acids. Germline lookup yields CDR1 WNHNN and CDR2 SYGVQD (reference sequence). This chain's CDR3 is CASSHLEIGELFF. Here the CDR3 DNA reads TGCGCCAGCAGTCACCTAGAGATCGGGGAGCTGTTTTTT.

The chain combines TRBV10-3 with TRBJ1-6; the match to TRBD1 covers 7 bases. V was pared by 9 bases and J by 7 bases, with 6 bases of the junction left unmatched. The CDR3 extends over 13 amino acids. Germline CDR1 reads ENHRY; CDR2 reads SYGVKD. The CDR3 protein is CAIKDRDNSPLHF. The CDR3 coding sequence is TGTGCCATAAAAGACAGGGACAATTCACCCCTCCACTTT.

The chain combines TRBV6-5 with TRBJ1-2; no reliable D call. This CDR3 is built from 13 residues. V gave up 1 base and J gave up 3 bases, with 6 bases separating them. Germline-derived CDR1 and CDR2 are MNHEY and SVGAGI. CDR3 nucleotides: TGTGCCAGCAGTTACTTGGGCGACTATGGCTACACCTTC. This encodes CASSYLGDYGYTF.

The gene calls are TRBV7-9 and TRBJ1-5; D might be TRBD1 (6 bases). The CDR3 length is 18 residues. V was trimmed by 1 base and J by 2 bases, leaving 18 bases between them. Germline V gene sequence: CDR1 SEHNR, CDR2 FQNEAQ (reference sequence). This chain's CDR3 is CASSLVTTGSLGNQPQHF. The CDR3 bases are TGTGCCAGCAGCTTAGTCACTACAGGGAGTTTGGGCAATCAGCCCCAGCATTTT.

This sequence joins TRBV21-1 and TRBJ2-2; the DNA was not used to check the table's D call, TRBD2. TRBV21-1 is flagged as a pseudogene. The CDR3 has 18 residues. This CDR3 is CASSKATGLARNTGELFF. The CDR3 DNA sequence: TGTGCCAGCAGCAAGGCGACGGGACTAGCGAGGAATACCGGGGAGCTGTTTTTT.

The rearrangement links TRBV18 to TRBJ2-7; D call uncertain. Germline CDR1 and CDR2: KGHSH and LQKENI. This CDR3 spans 13 amino acids. The germline V and J ends were trimmed by 3 bases and 6 bases, with 12 bases remaining between them. The CDR3 reads CASSPTPYAEQYF. The CDR3 DNA sequence: TGTGCCAGCTCACCCACGCCCTATGCCGAGCAGTACTTC. Drawing the rest from reference TRBV18 and TRBJ2-7, the complete variable domain is NAGVMQNPRHLVRRRGQEARLRCSPMKGHSHVYWYRQLPEEGLKFMVYLQKENIIDESGMPKERFSAEFPKEGPSILRIQQVVRGDSAAYFCASSPTPYAEQYFGPGTRLTVT.

This clone was counted a single time. The gene calls are TRBV19 and TRBJ2-7; TRBD2 matches at 10 bases. This CDR3 is built from 19 residues. Unmatched junction bases numbered 18, after V lost 4 bases and J lost 3 bases. Germline values: CDR1 LNHDA, CDR2 SQIVND (reference sequence). This chain's CDR3 is CASSNLRDRWTSGHYEQYF. CDR3 bases: TGTGCCAGTAGTAACCTCCGGGACAGGTGGACTAGCGGACACTACGAGCAGTACTTC.

The V call is TRBV20-1, the J call TRBJ2-7; D is perhaps TRBD1 (6 bases). CDR1 is DFQATT, CDR2 SNEGSKA, per germline (reference sequence). The V end lost 3 bases, the J end lost 9 bases, and 9 bases lay between the germline ends. This CDR3 has 10 residues. The CDR3 protein is CSASRGGQYF. In nucleotides, the CDR3 is TGCAGTGCTAGCAGGGGTGGGCAGTACTTC.

This clone was observed a few times. This chain links TRBV6-5 with TRBJ2-7; 11 nucleotides align to TRBD1. The CDR3 consists of 16 residues. The V gene end was trimmed by 0 bases and the J gene end by 5 bases; junction bases not matched to a gene: 6. Looked up from germline, CDR1 is MNHEY and CDR2 is SVGAGI. The CDR3 DNA follows: TGTGCCAGCAGTTACTCGAGGGACAGGGGGAGGGACGAGCAGTACTTC. Encoded protein: CASSYSRDRGRDEQYF.